The source of this T cell receptor (beta chain) is a study of beta chain features in type 1 diabetes. Germline CDR1 is MNHNS and CDR2 is SASEGT. The length of the CDR3 is 11 residues. Trimming removed 5 bases from V and 10 bases from J, with 9 bases in between. To note about this clone: Its antigen is currently unknown. The sample holds other DNA sequences that translate to the same CDR3.

Expressed TCRB transcripts were sequenced, since all the RNA that had been isolated was reverse transcribed. Libraries were prepared by immunoSEQ multiplex PCR; TCRdb keeps only in-frame clonotypes and omits some of them. The profile shows roughly 400,000 clones, 9.5% to 10% of them singletons. Findings of the study overall: Naive, central memory and regulatory TCRB repertoires appeared more similar among patients than healthy donors. Patients with type 1 diabetes carried fewer insertions and had more deletions at their VDJ junctions. All four CD4+ subsets from Type 1 diabetes patients carried moderately but significantly shorter TCRB CDR3s.

This chain uses TRBV6-1 with TRBJ2-1, with TRBD2 as a possible D gene (5 bases). Specimen: central memory CD4+ T cells from blood. This clonotype originated in a man aged 30-40 years with type 1 diabetes. The CDR3 DNA sequence: TGTGCCAGCAGTAGAGGGTCCGAGCAGTTCTTC. Residues: CASSRGSEQFF.